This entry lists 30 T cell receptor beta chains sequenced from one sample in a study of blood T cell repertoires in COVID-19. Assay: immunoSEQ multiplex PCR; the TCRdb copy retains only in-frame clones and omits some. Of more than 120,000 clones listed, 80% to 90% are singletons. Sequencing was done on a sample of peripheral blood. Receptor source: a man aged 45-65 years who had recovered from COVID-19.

CDR3 loop: CASSNSGEQDTQYF. The CDR3 nucleotides are TGTGCCAGCAGCAACTCCGGGGAGCAAGATACGCAGTATTTT. The chain carries TRBV5-4 and TRBJ2-3; TRBD2 might be the D (5 bases). V lost 4 bases to trimming and J lost 5 bases, with 14 bases between them. The germline V gene has CDR1 SGHNT and CDR2 YYREEE (reference sequence). The CDR3 spans 14 residues.

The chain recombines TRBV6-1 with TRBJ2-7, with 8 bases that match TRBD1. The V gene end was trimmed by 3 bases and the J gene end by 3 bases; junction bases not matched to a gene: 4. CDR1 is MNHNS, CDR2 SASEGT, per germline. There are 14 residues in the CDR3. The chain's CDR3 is CASSDTGTGYEQYF. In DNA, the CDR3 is TGTGCCAGCAGTGATACCGGGACAGGCTACGAGCAGTACTTC.

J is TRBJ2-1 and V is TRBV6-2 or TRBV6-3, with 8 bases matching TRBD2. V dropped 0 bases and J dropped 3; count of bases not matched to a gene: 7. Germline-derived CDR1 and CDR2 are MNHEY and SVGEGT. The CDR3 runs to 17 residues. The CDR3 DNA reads TGTGCCAGCAGTTACTCATCGAGGCGGGGGGTCTACAATGAGCAGTTCTTC. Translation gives CASSYSSRRGVYNEQFF.

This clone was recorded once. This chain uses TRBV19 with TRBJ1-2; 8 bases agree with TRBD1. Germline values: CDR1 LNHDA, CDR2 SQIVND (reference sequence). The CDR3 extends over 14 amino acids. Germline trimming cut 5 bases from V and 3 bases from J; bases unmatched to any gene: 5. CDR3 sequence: CASSSRDRYYGYTF. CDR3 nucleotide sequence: TGTGCCAGTAGTTCACGGGACAGGTACTATGGCTACACCTTC.

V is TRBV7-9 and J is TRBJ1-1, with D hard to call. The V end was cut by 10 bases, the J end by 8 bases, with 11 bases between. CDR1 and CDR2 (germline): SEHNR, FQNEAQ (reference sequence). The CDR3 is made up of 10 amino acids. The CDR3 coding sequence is TGTGCCACCGTTAATATGGAAGCTTTCTTT. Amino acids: CATVNMEAFF.

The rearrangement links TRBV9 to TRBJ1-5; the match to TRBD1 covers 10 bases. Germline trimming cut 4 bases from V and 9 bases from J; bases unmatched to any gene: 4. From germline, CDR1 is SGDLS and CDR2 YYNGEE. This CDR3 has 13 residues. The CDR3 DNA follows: TGTGCCAGCAGCAGGACAGGGGGTGTGCCCCAGCATTTT. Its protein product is CASSRTGGVPQHF.

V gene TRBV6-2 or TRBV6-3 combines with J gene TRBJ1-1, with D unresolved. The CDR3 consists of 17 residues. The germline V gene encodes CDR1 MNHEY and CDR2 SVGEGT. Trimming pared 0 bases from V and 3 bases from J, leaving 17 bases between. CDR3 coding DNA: TGTGCCAGCAGTTACTCGATATTGGGGTGGGGAGACACTGAAGCTTTCTTT. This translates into CASSYSILGWGDTEAFF.

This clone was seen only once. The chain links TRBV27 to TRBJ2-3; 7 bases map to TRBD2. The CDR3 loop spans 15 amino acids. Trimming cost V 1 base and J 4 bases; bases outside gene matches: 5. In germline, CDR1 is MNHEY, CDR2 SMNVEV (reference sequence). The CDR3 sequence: CASSLWGRGADTQYF. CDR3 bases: TGTGCCAGCAGTTTATGGGGGAGGGGCGCAGATACGCAGTATTTT.

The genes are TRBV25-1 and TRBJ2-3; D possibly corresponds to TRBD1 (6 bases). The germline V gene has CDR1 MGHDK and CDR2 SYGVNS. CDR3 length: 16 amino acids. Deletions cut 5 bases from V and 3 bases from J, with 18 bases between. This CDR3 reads CASSTPWTEVTDTQYF. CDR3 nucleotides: TGTGCCAGCAGTACACCTTGGACAGAGGTAACAGATACGCAGTATTTT.

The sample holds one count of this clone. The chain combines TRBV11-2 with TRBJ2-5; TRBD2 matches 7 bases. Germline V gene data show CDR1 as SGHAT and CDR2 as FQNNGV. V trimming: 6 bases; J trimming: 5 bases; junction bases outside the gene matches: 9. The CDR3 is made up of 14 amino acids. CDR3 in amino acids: CASRHTLGGETQYF. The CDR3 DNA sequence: TGTGCCAGCAGACACACTTTGGGAGGGGAGACCCAGTACTTC.

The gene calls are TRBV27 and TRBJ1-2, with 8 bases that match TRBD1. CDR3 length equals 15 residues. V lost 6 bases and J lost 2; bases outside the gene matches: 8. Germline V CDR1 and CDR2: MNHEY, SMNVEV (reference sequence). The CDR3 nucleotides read TGTGCCAGCAGCCGAGACAGGGGCGCAAACTATGGCTACACCTTC. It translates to CASSRDRGANYGYTF.

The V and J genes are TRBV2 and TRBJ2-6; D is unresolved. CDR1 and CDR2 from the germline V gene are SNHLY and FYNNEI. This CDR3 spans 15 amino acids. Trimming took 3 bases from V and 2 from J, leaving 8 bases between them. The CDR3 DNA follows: TGTGCCAGCAGTGAGAGAAGCACTGGGGCCAACGTCCTGACTTTC. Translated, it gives CASSERSTGANVLTF.

This chain's CDR3 is CSVEETTNEKLFF. The CDR3 region has the DNA TGCAGCGTTGAGGAGACAACTAATGAAAAACTGTTTTTT. The chain combines TRBV29-1 with TRBJ1-4; D remains ambiguous. CDR3 length equals 13 residues. V gave up 3 bases and J gave up 0 bases, with 5 bases separating them. CDR1 SQVTM and CDR2 ANQGSEA come from the germline V gene.

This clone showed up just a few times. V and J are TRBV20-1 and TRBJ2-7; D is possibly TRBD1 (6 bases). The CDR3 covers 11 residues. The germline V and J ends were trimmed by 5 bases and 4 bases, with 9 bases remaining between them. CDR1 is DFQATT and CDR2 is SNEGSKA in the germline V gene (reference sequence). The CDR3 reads CSAYQGYEQYF. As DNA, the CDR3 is TGCAGTGCTTACCAGGGGTACGAGCAGTACTTC.

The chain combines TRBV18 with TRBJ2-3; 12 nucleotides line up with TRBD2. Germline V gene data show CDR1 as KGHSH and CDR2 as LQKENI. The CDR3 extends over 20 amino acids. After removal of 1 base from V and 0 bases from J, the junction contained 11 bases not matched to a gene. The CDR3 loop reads CASSPRPSGGVPSSTDTQYF. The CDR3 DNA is TGTGCCAGCTCACCACGTCCTAGCGGGGGGGTGCCTTCTAGCACAGATACGCAGTATTTT.

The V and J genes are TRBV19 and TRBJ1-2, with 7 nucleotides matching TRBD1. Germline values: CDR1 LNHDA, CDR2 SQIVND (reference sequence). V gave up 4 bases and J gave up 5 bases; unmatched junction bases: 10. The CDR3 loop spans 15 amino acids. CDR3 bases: TGTGCCAGTAGTACTTATAACGGACAGGATTATGGCTACACCTTC. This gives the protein CASSTYNGQDYGYTF.

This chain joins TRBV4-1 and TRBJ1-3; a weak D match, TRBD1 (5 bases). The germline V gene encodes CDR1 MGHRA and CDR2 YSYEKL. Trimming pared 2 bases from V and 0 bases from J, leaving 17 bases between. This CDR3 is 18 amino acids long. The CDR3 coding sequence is TGCGCCAGCAGCCAATCCCACCCCGTAGGGGCCTCTGGAAACACCATATATTTT. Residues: CASSQSHPVGASGNTIYF.

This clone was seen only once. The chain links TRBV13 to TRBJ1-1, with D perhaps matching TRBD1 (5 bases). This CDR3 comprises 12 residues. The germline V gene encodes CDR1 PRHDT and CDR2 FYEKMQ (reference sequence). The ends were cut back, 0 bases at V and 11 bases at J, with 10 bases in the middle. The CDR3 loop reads CASSLGGARAFF. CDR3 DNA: TGTGCCAGCAGCTTAGGAGGGGCGAGGGCTTTCTTT.

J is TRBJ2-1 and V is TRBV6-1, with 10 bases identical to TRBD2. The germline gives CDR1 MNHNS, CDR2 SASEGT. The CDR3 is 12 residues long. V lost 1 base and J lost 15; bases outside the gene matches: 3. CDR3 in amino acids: CASSEGLAGGFF. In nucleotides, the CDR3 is TGTGCCAGCAGTGAAGGGTTAGCGGGGGGGTTCTTC.

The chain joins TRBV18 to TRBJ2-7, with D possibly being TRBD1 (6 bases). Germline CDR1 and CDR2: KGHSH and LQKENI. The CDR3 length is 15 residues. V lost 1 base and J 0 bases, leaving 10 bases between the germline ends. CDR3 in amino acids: CASSPRQESSYEQYF. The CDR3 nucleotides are TGTGCCAGCTCACCACGACAGGAGAGCTCCTACGAGCAGTACTTC.

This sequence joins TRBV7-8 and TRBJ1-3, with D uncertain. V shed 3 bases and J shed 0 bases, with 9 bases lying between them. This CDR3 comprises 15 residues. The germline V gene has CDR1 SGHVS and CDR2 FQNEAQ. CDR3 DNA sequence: TGTGCCAGCAGCTTCGCGGCAGACTCTGGAAACACCATATATTTT. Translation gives CASSFAADSGNTIYF.

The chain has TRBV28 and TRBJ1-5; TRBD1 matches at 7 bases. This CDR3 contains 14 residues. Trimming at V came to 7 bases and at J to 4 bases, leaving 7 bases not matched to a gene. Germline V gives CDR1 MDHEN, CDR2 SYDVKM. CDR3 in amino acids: CASNRQGLNQPQHF. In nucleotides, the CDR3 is TGTGCCAGCAATAGACAGGGACTTAATCAGCCCCAGCATTTT.

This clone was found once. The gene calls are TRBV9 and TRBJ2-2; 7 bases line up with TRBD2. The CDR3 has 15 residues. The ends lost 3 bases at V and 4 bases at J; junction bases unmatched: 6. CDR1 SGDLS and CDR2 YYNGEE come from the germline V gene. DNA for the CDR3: TGTGCCAGCAGCGACTCGCGGGGGAGCACCGGGGAGCTGTTTTTT. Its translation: CASSDSRGSTGELFF.

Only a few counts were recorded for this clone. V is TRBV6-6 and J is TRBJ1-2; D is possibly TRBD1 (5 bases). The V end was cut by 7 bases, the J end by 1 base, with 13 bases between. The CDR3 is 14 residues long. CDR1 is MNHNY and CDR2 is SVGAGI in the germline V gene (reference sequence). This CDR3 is CASMADNNNYGYTF. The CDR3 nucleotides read TGTGCCAGCATGGCGGACAATAATAACTATGGCTACACCTTC.

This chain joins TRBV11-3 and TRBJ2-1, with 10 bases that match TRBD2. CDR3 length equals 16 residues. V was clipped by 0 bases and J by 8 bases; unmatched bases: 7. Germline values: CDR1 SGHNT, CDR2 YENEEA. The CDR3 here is CASSLDVAGGWDEQFF. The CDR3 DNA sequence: TGTGCCAGCAGCTTAGATGTAGCGGGGGGCTGGGATGAGCAGTTCTTC.

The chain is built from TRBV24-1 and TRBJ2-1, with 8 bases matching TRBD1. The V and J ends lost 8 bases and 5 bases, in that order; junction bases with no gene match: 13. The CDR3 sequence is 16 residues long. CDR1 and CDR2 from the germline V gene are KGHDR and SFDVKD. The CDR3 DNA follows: TGTGCCACCAAAGGAAAAGGGACAGGAAAGGACAATGAGCAGTTCTTC. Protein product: CATKGKGTGKDNEQFF.

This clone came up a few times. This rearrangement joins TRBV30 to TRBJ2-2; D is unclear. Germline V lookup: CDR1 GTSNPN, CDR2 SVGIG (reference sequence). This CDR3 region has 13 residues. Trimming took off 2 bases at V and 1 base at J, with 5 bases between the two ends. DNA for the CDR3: TGTGCCTGGAGTCGACAGAACACCGGGGAGCTGTTTTTT. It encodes CAWSRQNTGELFF. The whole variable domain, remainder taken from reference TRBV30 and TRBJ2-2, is SQTIHQWPATLVQPVGSPLSLECTVEGTSNPNLYWYRQAAGRGLQLLFYSVGIGQISSEVPQNLSASRPQDRQFILSSKKLLLSDSGFYLCAWSRQNTGELFFGEGSRLTVL.

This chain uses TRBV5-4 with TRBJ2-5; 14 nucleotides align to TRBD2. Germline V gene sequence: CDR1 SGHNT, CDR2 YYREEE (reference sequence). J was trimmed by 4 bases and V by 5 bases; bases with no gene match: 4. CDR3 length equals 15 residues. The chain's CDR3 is CASSPGTSGGETQYF. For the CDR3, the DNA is TGTGCCAGCAGTCCCGGGACTAGCGGGGGAGAGACCCAGTACTTC.

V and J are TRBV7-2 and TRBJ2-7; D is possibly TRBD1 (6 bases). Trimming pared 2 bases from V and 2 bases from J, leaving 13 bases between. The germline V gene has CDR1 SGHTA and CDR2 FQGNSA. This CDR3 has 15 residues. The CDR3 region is CASSLRDILAYEQYF. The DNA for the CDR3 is TGTGCCAGCAGCTTAAGGGACATTCTCGCCTACGAGCAGTACTTC.

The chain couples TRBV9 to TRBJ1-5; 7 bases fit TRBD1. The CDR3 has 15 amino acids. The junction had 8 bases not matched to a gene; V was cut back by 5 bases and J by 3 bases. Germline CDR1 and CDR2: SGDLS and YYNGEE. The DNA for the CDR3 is TGTGCCAGCAGTCAACAGGGGATGAACAATCAGCCCCAGCATTTT. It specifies CASSQQGMNNQPQHF.